The 21 T cell receptor beta chains given below trace back to one sample, sequenced in a study of blood T cell repertoires in COVID-19. Using immunoSEQ multiplex PCR, the repertoire was profiled, and TCRdb retains in-frame clones only, with some absent. The sample records 150,000 to 200,000 clones, about 88% being singletons. Sequencing was carried out using peripheral blood. The receptors derive from a man younger than 35 who had recovered from COVID-19.

V is TRBV10-3 and J is TRBJ2-7; TRBD1 might be the D (6 bases). V lost 0 bases and J lost 4, with 13 bases in between. In germline, CDR1 is ENHRY, CDR2 SYGVKD. CDR3 length: 15 amino acids. As DNA, the CDR3 is TGTGCCATCAGTGAGTCAATGGGGACATCTTACGAGCAGTACTTC. As protein: CAISESMGTSYEQYF.

This clone was recorded once. V and J are TRBV28 and TRBJ1-4, with 7 bases identical to TRBD1. CDR3 length: 12 amino acids. V shed 5 bases, J shed 12 bases, and the junction held 6 bases outside the gene matches. The germline gives CDR1 MDHEN, CDR2 SYDVKM. The CDR3 nucleotides are TGTGCCAGCAGTACCTGGACAGGAGAACTGTTTTTT. It codes for CASSTWTGELFF.

This clone was seen a few times. The chain joins TRBV6-5 to TRBJ1-2; D is unclear. Germline lookup yields CDR1 MNHEY and CDR2 SVGAGI. The CDR3 length is 14 residues. With 6 bases removed from V and 3 bases from J, the gap between germline ends came to 14 bases. Here the CDR3 reads CASSPAGRDYGYTF. CDR3 sequence (DNA): TGTGCCAGCAGCCCCGCGGGGAGGGACTATGGCTACACCTTC.

This chain links TRBV6-6 with TRBJ1-6; 9 bases fit TRBD1. In germline, CDR1 is MNHNY, CDR2 SVGAGI (reference sequence). The CDR3 is made up of 15 amino acids. The junction had 5 bases not matched to a gene; V was cut back by 4 bases and J by 7 bases. CDR3 DNA: TGTGCCAGCAGTTGGAAACAGGGGGCGAATTCACCCCTCCACTTT. Amino acid sequence: CASSWKQGANSPLHF.

The genes are TRBV2 and TRBJ1-2, with 9 nucleotides matching TRBD1. This CDR3 has 16 residues. V dropped 3 bases and J dropped 1; count of bases not matched to a gene: 6. Germline V gives CDR1 SNHLY, CDR2 FYNNEI. CDR3 sequence (DNA): TGTGCCAGCAGTGACCCCGGGACAGGGCGTAACTATGGCTACACCTTC. As protein: CASSDPGTGRNYGYTF.

V usage is TRBV28 and J usage is TRBJ2-4; D perhaps matches TRBD1 (5 bases). Germline values: CDR1 MDHEN, CDR2 SYDVKM. The V end was cut by 5 bases, the J end by 0 bases, with 5 bases between. The CDR3 extends over 13 amino acids. The CDR3 region is CASSGQAKNIQYF. CDR3 coding DNA: TGTGCCAGCAGTGGACAAGCCAAAAACATTCAGTACTTC.

This clone showed up just once. The chain links TRBV13 to TRBJ2-3; D perhaps matches TRBD2 (6 bases). This CDR3 comprises 16 residues. V lost 4 bases to trimming and J lost 4 bases, with 18 bases between them. Germline V CDR1 and CDR2: PRHDT, FYEKMQ (reference sequence). The CDR3 is CASSSVPGVIADTQYF. The CDR3 region has the DNA TGTGCCAGCAGCTCTGTCCCGGGAGTGATAGCAGATACGCAGTATTTT. Based on the CDR3 plus reference TRBV13 and TRBJ2-3, the full variable domain is AAGVIQSPRHLIKEKRETATLKCYPIPRHDTVYWYQQGPGQDPQFLISFYEKMQSDKGSIPDRFSAQQFSDYHSELNMSSLELGDSALYFCASSSVPGVIADTQYFGPGTRLTVL.

The chain carries TRBV2 and TRBJ1-5, with D perhaps matching TRBD1 (5 bases). The V and J ends lost 6 bases and 0 bases respectively, with 9 bases between them. Per germline, CDR1 SNHLY and CDR2 FYNNEI. The CDR3 runs 14 residues. CDR3 nucleotides: TGTGCCAGCAGGACAGAGTATAGCAATCAGCCCCAGCATTTT. Protein sequence: CASRTEYSNQPQHF. The full variable domain, rest sourced from reference TRBV2 and TRBJ1-5, is EPEVTQTPSHQVTQMGQEVILRCVPISNHLYFYWYRQILGQKVEFLVSFYNNEISEKSEIFDDQFSVERPDGSNFTLKIRSTKLEDSAMYFCASRTEYSNQPQHFGDGTRLSIL.

This rearrangement joins TRBV11-2 to TRBJ2-5; 13 nucleotides match TRBD2. CDR3 size: 16 residues. Germline trimming cut 5 bases from V and 6 bases from J; bases unmatched to any gene: 9. CDR1 SGHAT and CDR2 FQNNGV come from the germline V gene. The CDR3 loop is CASSIPGLAGKKTQYF. In DNA form, the CDR3 reads TGTGCCAGCAGCATCCCGGGACTAGCGGGAAAGAAGACCCAGTACTTC. The full variable domain, in which reference TRBV11-2 and TRBJ2-5 provide the parts outside the CDR3, is EAGVAQSPRYKIIEKRQSVAFWCNPISGHATLYWYQQILGQGPKLLIQFQNNGVVDDSQLPKDRFSAERLKGVDSTLKIQPAKLEDSAVYLCASSIPGLAGKKTQYFGPGTRLLVL.

J is TRBJ1-3 and V is TRBV7-8, with 10 bases aligning to TRBD1. Trimming removed 6 bases from V and 4 bases from J; junction bases left unmatched: 6. The germline V gene has CDR1 SGHVS and CDR2 FQNEAQ. The CDR3 length is 15 residues. In DNA, the CDR3 is TGTGCCAGCAGTCTAGGGACAGGGGAAGGAAACACCATATATTTT. It translates to CASSLGTGEGNTIYF.

The CDR3 sequence: CASSQGTSSGANVLTF. The CDR3 DNA reads as TGTGCCAGCAGCCAAGGGACTAGCTCTGGGGCCAACGTCCTGACTTTC. The chain uses TRBV5-4 and TRBJ2-6; 8 bases line up with TRBD2. The CDR3 consists of 16 residues. Per the germline V gene, CDR1 is SGHNT and CDR2 is YYREEE (reference sequence). The trim removed 4 bases at V and 0 bases at J, leaving 3 bases unmatched.

This clone was seen more than once but under ten times. The V gene is TRBV6-5, the J gene TRBJ1-2, with a tentative D call TRBD1 (5 bases). CDR1 and CDR2 (germline): MNHEY, SVGAGI. The CDR3 contains 14 residues. Trimming removed 2 bases from V and 6 bases from J, with 13 bases in between. CDR3 region: CASSYSFQGDGYTF. In DNA form, the CDR3 reads TGTGCCAGCAGTTACAGCTTTCAAGGGGATGGCTACACCTTC.

This clone occurred once. The chain links TRBV7-8 to TRBJ1-1, with TRBD1 as a possible D gene (5 bases). Germline CDR1 and CDR2: SGHVS and FQNEAQ. The ends were cut back, 4 bases at V and 4 bases at J, with 16 bases in the middle. The CDR3 is made up of 15 amino acids. The CDR3 DNA follows: TGTGCCAGCAGCTCCGAAGGGGATAGAGTCACTGAAGCTTTCTTT. Translating gives CASSSEGDRVTEAFF.

V is TRBV6-2 or TRBV6-3 and J is TRBJ1-1; the D gene is possibly TRBD1 (5 bases). Germline V gene sequence: CDR1 MNHEY, CDR2 SVGEGT. V lost 5 bases and J lost 2, with 9 bases in between. The CDR3 sequence is 13 residues long. The CDR3 loop reads CASSATENTEAFF. CDR3 DNA sequence: TGTGCCAGCAGTGCGACAGAAAACACTGAAGCTTTCTTT.

The gene calls are TRBV6-2 or TRBV6-3 and TRBJ1-5; D gene ambiguous. The CDR3 runs to 14 residues. Trimming removed 1 base at V and 3 bases at J, with 7 bases between. Germline V gene data show CDR1 as MNHEY and CDR2 as SVGEGT. CDR3: CASSYWQVNQPQHF. The CDR3 DNA is TGTGCCAGCAGTTACTGGCAGGTCAATCAGCCCCAGCATTTT.

The chain joins TRBV27 to TRBJ2-1; 10 nucleotides line up with TRBD2. Germline V CDR1 and CDR2: MNHEY, SMNVEV (reference sequence). The CDR3 runs 24 residues. V shed 2 bases, J shed 5 bases, and the junction held 30 bases outside the gene matches. CDR3 residues: CASSLRDFSGLAGAPHRRHNEQFF. The DNA of the CDR3 is TGTGCCAGCAGTTTAAGGGATTTCTCGGGGCTAGCGGGGGCCCCCCACCGAAGGCACAATGAGCAGTTCTTC.

This rearrangement joins TRBV27 to TRBJ2-4; 8 positions agree with TRBD1. Losses at the gene ends were 6 bases for V and 1 base for J; bases not matched to a gene: 5. CDR3 length equals 15 residues. The germline V gene has CDR1 MNHEY and CDR2 SMNVEV (reference sequence). The CDR3 DNA sequence: TGTGCCAGCAGCCCCCAGGGGGCGGCCAAAAACATTCAGTACTTC. Its protein product is CASSPQGAAKNIQYF.

This clone has only a few counts. This sequence joins TRBV5-1 and TRBJ1-5; the D is unclear. The CDR3 consists of 13 residues. Trimming left V 0 bases short and J 3 bases short, with 4 bases between. Germline loops: CDR1 SGHRS, CDR2 YFSETQ. CDR3 sequence (DNA): TGCGCCAGCAGCTTGGGGCCCAATCAGCCCCAGCATTTT. This gives the protein CASSLGPNQPQHF.

This sequence joins TRBV4-3 and TRBJ2-5; 8 nucleotides align to TRBD2. The CDR3 is made up of 16 amino acids. V was pared by 5 bases and J by 2 bases, with 10 bases of the junction left unmatched. Germline loops: CDR1 LGHNA, CDR2 YSLEER. CDR3 sequence: CASSGGGGKGQETQYF. The CDR3 DNA reads TGCGCCAGCAGCGGGGGCGGGGGGAAGGGACAAGAGACCCAGTACTTC.

The chain uses TRBV27 and TRBJ2-7; 9 bases match TRBD1. The CDR3 runs to 14 residues. CDR1 MNHEY and CDR2 SMNVEV come from the germline V gene (reference sequence). Trimming removed 8 bases from V and 2 bases from J; junction bases left unmatched: 7. CDR3 DNA sequence: TGTGCCAGCCAACGGGACAGGGTGACCTACGAGCAGTACTTC. It is translated as CASQRDRVTYEQYF.

CDR3 DNA: TGTGCCAGCAGCCCTGGACAGGGAGCGGCTTTCTTT. It encodes CASSPGQGAAFF. The V call is TRBV7-3, the J call TRBJ1-1; 8 nucleotides line up with TRBD1. The CDR3 runs 12 residues. Germline V gives CDR1 SGHTA, CDR2 FQGTGA. J was trimmed by 11 bases and V by 5 bases; bases with no gene match: 7.